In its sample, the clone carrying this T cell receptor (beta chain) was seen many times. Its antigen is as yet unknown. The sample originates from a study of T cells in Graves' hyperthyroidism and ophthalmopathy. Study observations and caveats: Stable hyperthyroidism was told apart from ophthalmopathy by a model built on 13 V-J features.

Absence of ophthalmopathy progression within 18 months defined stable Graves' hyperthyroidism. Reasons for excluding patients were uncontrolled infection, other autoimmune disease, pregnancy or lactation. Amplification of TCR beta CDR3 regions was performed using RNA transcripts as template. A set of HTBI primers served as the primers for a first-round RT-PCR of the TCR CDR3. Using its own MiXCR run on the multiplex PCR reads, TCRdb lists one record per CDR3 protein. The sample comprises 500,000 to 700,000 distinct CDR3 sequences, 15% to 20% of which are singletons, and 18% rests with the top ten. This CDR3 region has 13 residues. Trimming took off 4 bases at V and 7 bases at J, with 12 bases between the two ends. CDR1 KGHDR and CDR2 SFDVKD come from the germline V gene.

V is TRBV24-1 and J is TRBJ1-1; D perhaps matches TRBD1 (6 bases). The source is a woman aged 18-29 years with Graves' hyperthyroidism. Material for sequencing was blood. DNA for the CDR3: TGTGCCACCAGTGACCCGGGGACAAATGAAGCTTTCTTT. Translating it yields CATSDPGTNEAFF.